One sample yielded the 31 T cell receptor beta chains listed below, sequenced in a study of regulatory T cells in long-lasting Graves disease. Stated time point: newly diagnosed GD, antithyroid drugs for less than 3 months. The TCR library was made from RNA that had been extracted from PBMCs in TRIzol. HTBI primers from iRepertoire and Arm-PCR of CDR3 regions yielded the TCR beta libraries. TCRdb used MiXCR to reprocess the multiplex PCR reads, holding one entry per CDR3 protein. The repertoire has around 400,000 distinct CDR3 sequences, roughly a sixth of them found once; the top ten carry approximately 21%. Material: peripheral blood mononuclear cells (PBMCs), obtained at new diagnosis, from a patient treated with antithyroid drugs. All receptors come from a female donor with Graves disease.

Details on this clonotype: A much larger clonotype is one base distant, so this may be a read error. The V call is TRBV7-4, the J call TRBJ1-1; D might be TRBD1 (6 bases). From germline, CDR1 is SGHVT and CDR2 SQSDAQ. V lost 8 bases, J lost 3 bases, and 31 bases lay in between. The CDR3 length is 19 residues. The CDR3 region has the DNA TGTGCCAGCGGTTTGAGGGGCAGGGGTCTTACTCGGGCGCACACTGAAGCTTTCTTT. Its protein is CASGLRGRGLTRAHTEAFF.

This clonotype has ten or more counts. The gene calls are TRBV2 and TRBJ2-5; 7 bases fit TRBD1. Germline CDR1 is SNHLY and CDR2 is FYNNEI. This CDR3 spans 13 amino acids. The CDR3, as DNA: TGTGTGCACACTAGGGACAGACAAGAGACCCAGTACTTC. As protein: CVHTRDRQETQYF.

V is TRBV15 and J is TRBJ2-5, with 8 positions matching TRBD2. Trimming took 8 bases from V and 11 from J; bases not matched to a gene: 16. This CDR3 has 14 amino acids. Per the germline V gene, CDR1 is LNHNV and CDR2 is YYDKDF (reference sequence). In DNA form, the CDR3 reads TGTGCCACCCAGGATCCGAGCGGGAGAAATGAGCAGTACTTC. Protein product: CATQDPSGRNEQYF.

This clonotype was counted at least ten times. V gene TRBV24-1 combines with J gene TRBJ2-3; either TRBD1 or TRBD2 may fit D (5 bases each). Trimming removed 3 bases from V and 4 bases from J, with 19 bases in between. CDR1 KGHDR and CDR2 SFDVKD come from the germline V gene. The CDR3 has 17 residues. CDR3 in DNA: TGTGCCACCAGTGATCAAACGGGACCCGGGAAGGCAGATACGCAGTATTTT. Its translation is CATSDQTGPGKADTQYF.

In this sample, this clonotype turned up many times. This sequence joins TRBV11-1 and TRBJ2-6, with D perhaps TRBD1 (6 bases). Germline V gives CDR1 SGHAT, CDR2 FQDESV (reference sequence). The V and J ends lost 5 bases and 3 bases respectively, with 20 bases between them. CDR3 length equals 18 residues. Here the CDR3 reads CASSLGTTGLSGANVLTF. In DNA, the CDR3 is TGTGCCAGCAGCCTAGGAACCACAGGGCTAAGTGGGGCCAACGTCCTGACTTTC.

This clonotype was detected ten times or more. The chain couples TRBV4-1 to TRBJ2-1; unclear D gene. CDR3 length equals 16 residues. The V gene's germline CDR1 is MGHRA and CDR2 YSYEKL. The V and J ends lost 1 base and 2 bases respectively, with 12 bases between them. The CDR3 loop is CASSQVVAKTYNEQFF. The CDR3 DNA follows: TGCGCCAGCAGCCAAGTCGTCGCGAAAACCTACAATGAGCAGTTCTTC.

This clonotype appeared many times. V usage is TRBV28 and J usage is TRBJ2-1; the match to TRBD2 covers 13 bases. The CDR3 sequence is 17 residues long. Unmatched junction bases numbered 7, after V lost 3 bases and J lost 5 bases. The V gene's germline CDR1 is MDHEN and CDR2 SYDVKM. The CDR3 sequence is CASSLPGLAGVNNEQFF. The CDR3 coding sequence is TGTGCCAGCAGTTTGCCCGGACTAGCGGGAGTAAACAATGAGCAGTTCTTC.

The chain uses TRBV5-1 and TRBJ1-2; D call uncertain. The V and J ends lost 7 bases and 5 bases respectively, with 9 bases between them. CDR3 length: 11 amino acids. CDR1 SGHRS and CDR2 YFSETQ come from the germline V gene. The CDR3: CASAGLYGYTF. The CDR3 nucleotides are TGCGCCAGCGCAGGCCTTTATGGCTACACCTTC.

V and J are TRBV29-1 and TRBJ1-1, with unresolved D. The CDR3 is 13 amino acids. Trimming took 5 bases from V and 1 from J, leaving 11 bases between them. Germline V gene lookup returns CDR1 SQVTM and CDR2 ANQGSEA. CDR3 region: CSVPSLGNTEAFF. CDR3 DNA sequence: TGCAGCGTTCCTTCTCTAGGGAACACTGAAGCTTTCTTT.

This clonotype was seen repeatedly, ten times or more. For the CDR3, the DNA is TGCGCCAGCAGCTTGGAGGGCAACCGAGGCTACACCTTC. Translated: CASSLEGNRGYTF. This chain connects TRBV5-1 to TRBJ1-2; D is unclear. The CDR3 extends over 13 amino acids. In germline, CDR1 is SGHRS, CDR2 YFSETQ. V lost 0 bases and J lost 8, with 11 bases in between. Complete variable domain (other parts from reference TRBV5-1 and TRBJ1-2): KAGVTQTPRYLIKTRGQQVTLSCSPISGHRSVSWYQQTPGQGLQFLFEYFSETQRNKGNFPGRFSGRQFSNSRSEMNVSTLELGDSALYLCASSLEGNRGYTFGSGTRLTVV.

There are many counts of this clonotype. CDR3 coding DNA: TGTGCCATCAGTGAGTCGGTGGCGGCAAGCTCCTACAATGAGCAGTTCTTC. Encoded protein: CAISESVAASSYNEQFF. This chain links TRBV10-3 with TRBJ2-1, with D unresolved. The CDR3 consists of 17 residues. The germline gives CDR1 ENHRY, CDR2 SYGVKD. V lost 0 bases, J lost 0 bases, and 12 bases lay in between.

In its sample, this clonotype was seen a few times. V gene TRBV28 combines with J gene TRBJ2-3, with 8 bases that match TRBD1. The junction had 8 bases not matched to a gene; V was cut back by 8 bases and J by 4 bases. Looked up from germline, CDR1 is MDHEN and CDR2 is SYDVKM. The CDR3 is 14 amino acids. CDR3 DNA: TGTGCCAGCGGCCAGACAGGGGCTTCAGATACGCAGTATTTT. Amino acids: CASGQTGASDTQYF.

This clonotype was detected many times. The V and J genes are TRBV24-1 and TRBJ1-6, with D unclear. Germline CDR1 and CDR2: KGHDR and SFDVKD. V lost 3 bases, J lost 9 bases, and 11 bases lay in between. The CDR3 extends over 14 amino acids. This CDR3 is CATSDQRGRSPLHF. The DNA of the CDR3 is TGTGCCACCAGTGATCAGCGAGGTCGTTCACCCCTCCACTTT.

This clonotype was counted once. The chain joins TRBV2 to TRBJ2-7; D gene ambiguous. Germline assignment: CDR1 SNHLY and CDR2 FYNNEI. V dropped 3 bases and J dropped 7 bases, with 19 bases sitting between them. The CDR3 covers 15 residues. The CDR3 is CASSDLLSGRKEQYF. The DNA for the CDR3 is TGTGCCAGCAGTGACCTCCTTTCTGGTCGGAAAGAGCAGTACTTC.

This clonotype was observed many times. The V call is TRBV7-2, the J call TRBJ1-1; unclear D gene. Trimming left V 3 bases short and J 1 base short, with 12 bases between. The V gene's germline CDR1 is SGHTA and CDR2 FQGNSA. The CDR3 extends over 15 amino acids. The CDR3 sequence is CASSFITPWNTEAFF. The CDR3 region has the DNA TGTGCCAGCAGCTTCATCACACCGTGGAACACTGAAGCTTTCTTT.

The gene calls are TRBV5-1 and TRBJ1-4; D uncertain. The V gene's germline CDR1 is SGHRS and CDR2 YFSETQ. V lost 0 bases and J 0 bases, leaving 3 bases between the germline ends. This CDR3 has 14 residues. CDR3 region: CASSLGSTNEKLFF. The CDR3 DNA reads TGCGCCAGCAGCTTGGGCTCAACTAATGAAAAACTGTTTTTT.

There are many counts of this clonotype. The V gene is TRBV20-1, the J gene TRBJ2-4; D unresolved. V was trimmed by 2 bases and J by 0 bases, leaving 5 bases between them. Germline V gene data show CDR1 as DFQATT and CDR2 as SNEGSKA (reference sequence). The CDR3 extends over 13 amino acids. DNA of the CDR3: TGCAGTGCTAGACAACTAGCCAAAAACATTCAGTACTTC. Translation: CSARQLAKNIQYF.

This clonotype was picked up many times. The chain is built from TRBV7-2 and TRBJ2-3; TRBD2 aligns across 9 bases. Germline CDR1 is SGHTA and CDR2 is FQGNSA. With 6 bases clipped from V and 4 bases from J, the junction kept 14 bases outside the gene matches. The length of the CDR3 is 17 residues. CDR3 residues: CASRPPGGGGAPDTQYF. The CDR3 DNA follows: TGTGCCAGCAGGCCCCCGGGGGGCGGGGGGGCACCAGATACGCAGTATTTT.

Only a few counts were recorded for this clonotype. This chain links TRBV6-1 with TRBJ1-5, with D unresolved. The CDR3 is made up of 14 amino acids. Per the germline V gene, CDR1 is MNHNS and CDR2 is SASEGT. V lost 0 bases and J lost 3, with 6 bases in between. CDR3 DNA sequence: TGTGCCAGCAGTGAAGCATACAACAATCAGCCCCAGCATTTT. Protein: CASSEAYNNQPQHF.

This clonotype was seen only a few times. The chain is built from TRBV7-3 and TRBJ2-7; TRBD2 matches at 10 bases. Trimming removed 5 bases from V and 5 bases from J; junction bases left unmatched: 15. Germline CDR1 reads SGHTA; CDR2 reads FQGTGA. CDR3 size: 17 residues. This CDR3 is CASSTGGAVAGGNEQYF. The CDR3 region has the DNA TGTGCCAGCAGCACGGGGGGGGCGGTAGCGGGAGGTAACGAGCAGTACTTC.

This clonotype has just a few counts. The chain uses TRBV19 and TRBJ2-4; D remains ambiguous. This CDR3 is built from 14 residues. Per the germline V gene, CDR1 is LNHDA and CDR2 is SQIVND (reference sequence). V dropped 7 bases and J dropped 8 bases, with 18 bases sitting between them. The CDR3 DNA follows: TGTGCCAGTATGGTCAGCGACGTTCCCCACATTCAGTACTTC. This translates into CASMVSDVPHIQYF.

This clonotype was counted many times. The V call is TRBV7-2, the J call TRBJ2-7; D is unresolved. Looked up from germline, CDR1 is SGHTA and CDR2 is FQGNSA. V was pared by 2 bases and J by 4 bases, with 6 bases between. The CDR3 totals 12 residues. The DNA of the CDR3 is TGTGCCAGCAGCTTAAGATTATACGAGCAGTACTTC. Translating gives CASSLRLYEQYF.

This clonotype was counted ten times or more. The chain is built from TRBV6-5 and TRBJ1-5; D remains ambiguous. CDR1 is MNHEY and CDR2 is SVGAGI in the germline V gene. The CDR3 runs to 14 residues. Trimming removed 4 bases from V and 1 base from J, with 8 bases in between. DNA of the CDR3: TGTGCCAGCAGTTTGCAGGTCAGCAATCAGCCCCAGCATTTT. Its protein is CASSLQVSNQPQHF.

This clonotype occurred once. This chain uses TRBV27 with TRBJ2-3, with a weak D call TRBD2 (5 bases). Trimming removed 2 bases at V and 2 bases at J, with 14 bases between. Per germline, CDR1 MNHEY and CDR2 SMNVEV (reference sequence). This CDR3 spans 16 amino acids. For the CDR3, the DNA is TGTGCCAGCAGTTTAGCGGCGGGTGTCATCACAGATACGCAGTATTTT. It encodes CASSLAAGVITDTQYF.

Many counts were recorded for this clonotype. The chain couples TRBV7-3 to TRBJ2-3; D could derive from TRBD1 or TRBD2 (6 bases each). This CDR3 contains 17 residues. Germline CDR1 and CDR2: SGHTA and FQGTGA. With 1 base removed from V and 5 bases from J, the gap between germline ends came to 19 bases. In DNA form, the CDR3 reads TGTGCCAGCAGCTTAAATGCGGGACACCTTCACGGAGATACGCAGTATTTT. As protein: CASSLNAGHLHGDTQYF.

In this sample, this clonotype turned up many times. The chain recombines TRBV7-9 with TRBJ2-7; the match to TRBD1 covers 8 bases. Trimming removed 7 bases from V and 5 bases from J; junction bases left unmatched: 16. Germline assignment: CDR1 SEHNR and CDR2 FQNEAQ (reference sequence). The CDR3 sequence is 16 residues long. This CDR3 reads CASTFMDREGGNEQYF. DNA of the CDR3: TGTGCCAGCACCTTCATGGACAGGGAAGGTGGCAACGAGCAGTACTTC.

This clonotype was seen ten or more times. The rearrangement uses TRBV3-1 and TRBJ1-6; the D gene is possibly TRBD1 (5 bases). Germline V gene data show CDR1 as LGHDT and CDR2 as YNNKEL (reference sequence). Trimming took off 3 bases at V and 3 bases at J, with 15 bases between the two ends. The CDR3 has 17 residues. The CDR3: CASSHPAQGLYNSPLHF. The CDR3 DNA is TGTGCCAGCAGCCACCCCGCGCAGGGCCTCTATAATTCACCCCTCCACTTT.

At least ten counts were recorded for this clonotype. The CDR3 spells CSAWGLVNTEAFF. The CDR3 coding sequence is TGCAGCGCCTGGGGGCTGGTGAACACTGAAGCTTTCTTT. V gene TRBV29-1 combines with J gene TRBJ1-1; the D gene is possibly TRBD1 (6 bases). Trimming cost V 7 bases and J 0 bases, with 12 bases left between them. Germline values: CDR1 SQVTM, CDR2 ANQGSEA. CDR3 length: 13 amino acids.

This CDR3 reads CASTNGPELFF. DNA for the CDR3: TGTGCCAGCACCAACGGACCCGAACTGTTTTTT. The chain recombines TRBV6-1 with TRBJ1-4; D is ambiguous. Looked up from germline, CDR1 is MNHNS and CDR2 is SASEGT. This CDR3 has 11 residues. Trimming pared 7 bases from V and 12 bases from J, leaving 12 bases between.

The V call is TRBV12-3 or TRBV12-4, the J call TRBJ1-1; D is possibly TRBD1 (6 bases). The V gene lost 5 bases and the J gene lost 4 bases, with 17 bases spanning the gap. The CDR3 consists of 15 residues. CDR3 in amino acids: CASSRLSQGTTEAFF. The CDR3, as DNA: TGTGCCAGCAGTAGACTTAGTCAGGGGACCACTGAAGCTTTCTTT.

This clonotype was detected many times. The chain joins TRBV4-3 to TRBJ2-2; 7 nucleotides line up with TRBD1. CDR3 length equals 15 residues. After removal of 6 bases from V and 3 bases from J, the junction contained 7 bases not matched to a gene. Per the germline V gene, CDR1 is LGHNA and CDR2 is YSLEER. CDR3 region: CASSPGQFYTGELFF. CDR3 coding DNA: TGCGCCAGCAGTCCGGGACAGTTCTACACCGGGGAGCTGTTTTTT.